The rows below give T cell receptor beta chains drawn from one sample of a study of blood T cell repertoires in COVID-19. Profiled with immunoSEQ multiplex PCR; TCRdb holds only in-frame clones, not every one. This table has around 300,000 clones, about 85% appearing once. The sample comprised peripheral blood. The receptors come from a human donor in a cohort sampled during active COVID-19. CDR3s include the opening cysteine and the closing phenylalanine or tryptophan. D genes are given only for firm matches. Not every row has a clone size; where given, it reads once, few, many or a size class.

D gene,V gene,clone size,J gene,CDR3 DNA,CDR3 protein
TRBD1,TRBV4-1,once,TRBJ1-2,TGCGCCAGCAGCCAAGATCAGCAGACGAGGACAGGCTATGGCTACACCTTC,CASSQDQQTRTGYGYTF
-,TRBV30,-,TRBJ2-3,TGTGCCTGGAGCCGGACAGACACGGATACGCAGTATTTT,CAWSRTDTDTQYF
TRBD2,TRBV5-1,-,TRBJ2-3,TGCGCCAGCAGCTTGTTCCTAGCGGGAGGGAGTGATACGCAGTATTTT,CASSLFLAGGSDTQYF
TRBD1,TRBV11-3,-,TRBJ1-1,TGTGCCAGCAGCGTATCCGGGACAGTAGACACTGAAGCTTTCTTT,CASSVSGTVDTEAFF
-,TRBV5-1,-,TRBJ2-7,TGCGCCAGCAGCTTGGCCGGGAGATTGTTGGACGAGCAGTACTTC,CASSLAGRLLDEQYF
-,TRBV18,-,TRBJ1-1,TGTGCCAGCTCCCCCGGGCGGGCTGAAGCTTTCTTT,CASSPGRAEAFF
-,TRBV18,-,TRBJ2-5,TGTGCCAGCTCACCGGCCCCACGGAGCCAAGAGACCCAGTACTTC,CASSPAPRSQETQYF
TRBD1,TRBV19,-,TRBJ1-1,TGTGCCAGTAGTTCAAACAGGGGTAGCACTGAAGCTTTCTTT,CASSSNRGSTEAFF
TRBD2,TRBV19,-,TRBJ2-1,TGTGCCAGTAGTATTCGGCGGGAGACGCAGTTCTTC,CASSIRRETQFF
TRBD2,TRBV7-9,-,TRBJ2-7,TGTGCCAGCAGCTCGGGACTAGCATTTACGCTAGAGCAGTACTTC,CASSSGLAFTLEQYF
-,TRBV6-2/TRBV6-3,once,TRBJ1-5,TGTGCCAGCAGTTACACTAGTAATCAGCCCCAGCATTTT,CASSYTSNQPQHF
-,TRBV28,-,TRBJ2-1,TGTGCCAGCGGATGGGACACTGACAAAGACAGTGAGCAGTTCTTC,CASGWDTDKDSEQFF
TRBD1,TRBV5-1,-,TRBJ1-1,TGCGCCAGCAGCTTGCGGCAGGGGGTAGGCACTGAAGCTTTCTTT,CASSLRQGVGTEAFF
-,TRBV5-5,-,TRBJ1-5,TGTGCCAGCAGCTTGGACTGGAGAAATCAGCCCCAGCATTTT,CASSLDWRNQPQHF
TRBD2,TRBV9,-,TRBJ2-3,TGTGCCAGCAGCGTAGGGGTAGGGTCTGGCGGGGGTACGCAGTATTTT,CASSVGVGSGGGTQYF
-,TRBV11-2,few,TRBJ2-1,TGTGCCAGCAGCTTAGGCTGGGCTAATGAGCAGTTCTTC,CASSLGWANEQFF
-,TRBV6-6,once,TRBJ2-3,TGTGCCAGCAACGCAGGAGGCTCCACAGATACGCAGTATTTT,CASNAGGSTDTQYF
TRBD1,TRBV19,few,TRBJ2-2,TGTGCCAGTAGTCAGAGGACAGGGAACACCGGGGAGCTGTTTTTT,CASSQRTGNTGELFF
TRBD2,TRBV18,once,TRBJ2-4,TGTGCCAGCTCACCCGGGACTAGCGGGACCTCCGGGGCCAAAAACATTCAGTACTTC,CASSPGTSGTSGAKNIQYF
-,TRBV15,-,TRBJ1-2,TGTGCCACCAGCAGAGATACATATGGCTACACCTTC,CATSRDTYGYTF
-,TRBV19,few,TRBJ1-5,TGTGCCAGTAGTATAGATGGGAGCCGTTATAGCAATCAGCCCCAGCATTTT,CASSIDGSRYSNQPQHF
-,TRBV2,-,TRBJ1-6,TGTGCCAGCAATCAGAACTATAATTCACCCCTCCACTTT,CASNQNYNSPLHF
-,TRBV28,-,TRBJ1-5,TGTGCCAGCAGTTTTTTGGGGAGAGGGAATCAGCCCCAGCATTTT,CASSFLGRGNQPQHF
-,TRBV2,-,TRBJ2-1,TGTGCCAGCTTAAATAGCCTTAGCTCCTACAATGAGCAGTTCTTC,CASLNSLSSYNEQFF
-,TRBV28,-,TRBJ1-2,TGTGCCAGCAGTGTAGATCCCTATGGCTACACCTTC,CASSVDPYGYTF
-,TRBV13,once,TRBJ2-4,TGTGCCAGCATGGCACAGGGTATAAACATTCAGTACTTC,CASMAQGINIQYF
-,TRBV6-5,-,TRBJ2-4,TGTGCCAGCAGATCGGGCAGGGAAAGTGACATTCAGTACTTC,CASRSGRESDIQYF
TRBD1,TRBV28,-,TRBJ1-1,TGTGCCAGCAGTGCAGTCGGGACAGGGACTCGAACTGAAGCTTTCTTT,CASSAVGTGTRTEAFF
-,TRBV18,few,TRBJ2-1,TGTGCCAGCTCACCCCTTTACAATGAGCAGTTCTTC,CASSPLYNEQFF
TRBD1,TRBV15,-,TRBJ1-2,TGTGCCAGCTCACCCGGGACAGAGCGAGGCTACACCTTC,CASSPGTERGYTF
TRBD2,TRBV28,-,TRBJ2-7,TGTGCCAGCGTTTCTAGCGGGAGTGGCTACGAGCAGTACTTC,CASVSSGSGYEQYF
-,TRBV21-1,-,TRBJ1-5,TGTGCCAGCAGCAAGACAGATAGCAATCAGCCCCAGCATTTT,CASSKTDSNQPQHF
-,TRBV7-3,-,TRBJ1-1,TGTGCCAGCAGCTTAACTCCGGGAGTCACTGAAGCTTTCTTT,CASSLTPGVTEAFF
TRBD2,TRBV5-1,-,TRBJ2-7,TGCGCCAGCGCCCGTTCTAGCGGGCCGACCTACGAGCAGTACTTC,CASARSSGPTYEQYF
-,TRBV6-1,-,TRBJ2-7,TGTGCCAGCAGTGAAGACAGGTTCGCCAGGATCGAGCAGTACTTC,CASSEDRFARIEQYF
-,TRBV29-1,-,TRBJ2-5,TGCTCGGCAGGGCCCCAAGAGACCCAGTACTTC,CSAGPQETQYF
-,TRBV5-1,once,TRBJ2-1,TGCGCCAGCAGCTTCGATTCGGGAGCGCAGTTCTTC,CASSFDSGAQFF
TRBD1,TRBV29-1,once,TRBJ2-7,TGCAGCGTAGTAACAGGGGGTGGGGATTACGAGCAGTACTTC,CSVVTGGGDYEQYF
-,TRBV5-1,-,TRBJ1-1,TGCGCCAGCAGCCAACTGACCCGGGACACTGAAGCTTTCTTT,CASSQLTRDTEAFF
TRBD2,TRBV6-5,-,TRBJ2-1,TGTGCCAGCAGCCCCCGGGACTACCTCTACAATGAGCAGTTCTTC,CASSPRDYLYNEQFF
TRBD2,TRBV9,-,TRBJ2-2,TGTGCCAGCAGCGTAGCGGGGAGGGACACCGGGGAGCTGTTTTTT,CASSVAGRDTGELFF
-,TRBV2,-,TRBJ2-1,TGTGCCAGCAGTGATGGGACAAATGAGCAGTTCTTC,CASSDGTNEQFF
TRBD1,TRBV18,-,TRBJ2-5,TGTGCCAGCTCACCAGGCCGGGACAGGGGTTTAATCCAAGAGACCCAGTACTTC,CASSPGRDRGLIQETQYF
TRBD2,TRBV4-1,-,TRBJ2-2,TGCGCCAGCAGCCTAGCGGGAGGGCCATCCGGGGAGCTGTTTTTT,CASSLAGGPSGELFF
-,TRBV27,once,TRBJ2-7,TGTGCCAGCACCCGTTCTCGGGATTTTGGTTACGAGCAGTACTTC,CASTRSRDFGYEQYF